The clone carrying this T cell receptor (beta chain) has a single count. Authors' processing steps: Cell counts per sample came from amplifying reference gene primers. Some clones are missing from TCRdb's copy, which holds only in-frame ones; the method was immunoSEQ multiplex PCR. That table furnishes V, J and clone size, whereas the DNA furnished D and trimming. The profile shows approximately 170,000 clones, around four fifths of them singletons. The source of the sample is a study of blood T cell repertoires in COVID-19. Across the study: COVID-19 samples, acute and convalescent, were from the United States, Italy and Spain. PBMCs, B-cell-depleted T cells, or T cells provided the cDNA or gDNA that made up the material.

V was clipped by 2 bases and J by 6 bases, with 17 bases between them. CDR3 size: 16 residues. The V gene's germline CDR1 is MNHEY and CDR2 SVGEGT. Sequences were obtained from peripheral blood. This rearrangement joins TRBV6-2 or TRBV6-3 to TRBJ2-4; D possibly corresponds to TRBD1 (5 bases). The receptor was isolated from a human donor in a cohort sampled during active COVID-19. CDR3 protein: CASSYPPARARNIQYF. CDR3 bases: TGTGCCAGCAGTTACCCCCCAGCCAGGGCCCGAAACATTCAGTACTTC.